These 32 T cell receptor beta chains came from one sample sequenced in a study of blood T cells in healthy people across ages. The authors ran a second PCR of about 7 to 11 cycles using a sample-barcoded 5' primer and a J-beta primer mix. Using its own MiXCR run on the 5' RACE reads, TCRdb lists one record per CDR3 protein. The table lists 700,000 to 800,000 distinct CDR3 sequences, about 42% of them singletons. Sequenced: blood. The receptors stem from an older woman in good health.

This chain links TRBV12-3 or TRBV12-4 with TRBJ2-4, with TRBD2 identical over 10 bases. CDR3 size: 16 residues. The V segment lost 7 bases and the J segment 0 bases; nucleotides outside the gene matches: 6. The CDR3 region has the DNA TGTGCCAGCACCGAACTAGCGGGGCTAGCCAAAAACATTCAGTACTTC. It translates to CASTELAGLAKNIQYF.

V is TRBV7-2 and J is TRBJ2-5, with 9 bases that match TRBD1. This CDR3 is 14 amino acids long. In germline, CDR1 is SGHTA, CDR2 FQGNSA. The J segment lost 4 bases and the V segment lost 11 bases, leaving 11 bases of the junction unmatched. The CDR3 loop is CASSPTGGGETQYF. CDR3 sequence (DNA): TGTGCCTCATCCCCTACAGGGGGCGGAGAGACCCAGTACTTC.

The rearrangement links TRBV2 to TRBJ1-5, with 8 bases identical to TRBD1. This CDR3 comprises 14 residues. Germline loops: CDR1 SNHLY, CDR2 FYNNEI. Trimming at V came to 4 bases and at J to 3 bases, leaving 2 bases not matched to a gene. The CDR3 nucleotides read TGTGCCAGCAGTGGACAGGGGAACAATCAGCCCCAGCATTTT. It encodes CASSGQGNNQPQHF.

This clonotype has a handful of counts. The V gene is TRBV28, the J gene TRBJ2-1, with a possible D match to TRBD2 (5 bases). V was pared by 1 base and J by 1 base, with 11 bases between. This CDR3 has 16 residues. From germline, CDR1 is MDHEN and CDR2 SYDVKM. CDR3 amino acids: CASSLLRRLSYNEQFF. The CDR3 nucleotides are TGTGCCAGCAGTTTATTAAGGAGGTTATCCTACAATGAGCAGTTCTTC.

J is TRBJ2-4 and V is TRBV4-3, with TRBD2 matching over 7 bases. Germline trimming cut 3 bases from V and 6 bases from J; bases unmatched to any gene: 14. Germline V gives CDR1 LGHNA, CDR2 YSLEER. This CDR3 spans 17 amino acids. In nucleotides, the CDR3 is TGCGCCAGCAGCCATGGTCCCGAGAGGGCTAGCGGAAACATTCAGTACTTC. Its protein product is CASSHGPERASGNIQYF.

Points on this clonotype: A much more abundant neighbour one base away suggests this may be a read error. The gene calls are TRBV10-3 and TRBJ2-3; D unresolved. The CDR3 covers 13 residues. V gave up 8 bases and J gave up 3 bases, with 12 bases separating them. CDR1 and CDR2 (germline): ENHRY, SYGVKD. In DNA form, the CDR3 reads TGTGCCATCGCTCCCCTAGTTACAGATACGCAGTATTTT. Amino acid sequence: CAIAPLVTDTQYF.

This clonotype was seen only a few times. The gene calls are TRBV6-5 and TRBJ2-7; possibly TRBD1 for D (5 bases). The germline V and J ends were trimmed by 3 bases and 6 bases, with 15 bases remaining between them. The CDR3 consists of 14 residues. Germline CDR1 is MNHEY and CDR2 is SVGAGI. In nucleotides, the CDR3 is TGTGCCAGCAGTTATAGCAGGGATTACTGCGAGCAGTACTTC. Residues: CASSYSRDYCEQYF.

The J gene is TRBJ1-2, the V gene TRBV6-2 or TRBV6-3; maybe TRBD1 (5 bases). Trimming removed 0 bases from V and 6 bases from J, with 8 bases in between. Germline V gene sequence: CDR1 MNHEY, CDR2 SVGEGT. The CDR3 spans 13 residues. The CDR3 loop is CASSYSRGNGYTF. CDR3 coding DNA: TGTGCCAGCAGTTACTCGAGGGGTAATGGCTACACCTTC.

This clonotype turned up a few times. V usage is TRBV14 and J usage is TRBJ2-1; TRBD1 is a possible D gene (7 bases). Germline V gene lookup returns CDR1 SGHDN and CDR2 FVKESK. This CDR3 spans 16 amino acids. V gave up 3 bases and J gave up 8 bases, with 20 bases separating them. The CDR3 loop is CASSHLGGGMFDEQFF. CDR3 sequence (DNA): TGTGCCAGCAGCCACCTAGGGGGCGGGATGTTCGATGAGCAGTTCTTC.

Here the CDR3 DNA reads TGTGCCAGCAGCCAACCGGGACAGGGGGGCTATGGCTACACCTTC. Translating it yields CASSQPGQGGYGYTF. This sequence joins TRBV4-2 and TRBJ1-2, with TRBD1 matching 11 bases. Germline CDR1 and CDR2: LGHNA and YNFKEQ. CDR3 length: 15 residues. The J segment lost 4 bases and the V segment lost 2 bases, leaving 3 bases of the junction unmatched.

The table lists this clonotype with a few counts. This chain uses TRBV6-2 or TRBV6-3 with TRBJ2-7; 9 bases are a match to TRBD2. With 2 bases clipped from V and 5 bases from J, the junction kept 7 bases outside the gene matches. Per germline, CDR1 MNHEY and CDR2 SVGEGT. This CDR3 contains 15 residues. The CDR3 reads CASSYDQGTSHEQYF. CDR3 DNA: TGTGCCAGCAGTTACGATCAGGGGACTAGCCACGAGCAGTACTTC.

The count of this clonotype is one. V is TRBV27 and J is TRBJ2-3; TRBD2 matches at 9 bases. In germline, CDR1 is MNHEY, CDR2 SMNVEV (reference sequence). This CDR3 comprises 16 residues. V shed 2 bases, J shed 3 bases, and the junction held 6 bases outside the gene matches. CDR3 sequence (DNA): TGTGCCAGCAGTTTACAGGCGGGAGGGCCTACAGATACGCAGTATTTT. Translation: CASSLQAGGPTDTQYF.

This clonotype has more than one count but fewer than ten. The V call is TRBV11-2, the J call TRBJ2-7, with 7 bases aligning to TRBD1. The CDR3 runs 16 residues. With V trimmed by 0 bases and J by 6 bases, 11 bases remained unmatched. Germline V gene sequence: CDR1 SGHAT, CDR2 FQNNGV. CDR3 amino acids: CASSLDEGAGAPEQYF. In nucleotides, the CDR3 is TGTGCCAGCAGCTTAGATGAGGGGGCAGGGGCCCCCGAGCAGTACTTC.

The J gene is TRBJ2-3, the V gene TRBV18; no definite D call. Germline V CDR1 and CDR2: KGHSH, LQKENI. With 8 bases removed from V and 4 bases from J, the gap between germline ends came to 13 bases. The CDR3 contains 13 residues. The CDR3 coding sequence is TGTGCCAGCCGACAAGCCCAGCCAGATACGCAGTATTTT. Translation gives CASRQAQPDTQYF. The variable domain in full, with the rest retrieved from reference TRBV18 and TRBJ2-3, is NAGVMQNPRHLVRRRGQEARLRCSPMKGHSHVYWYRQLPEEGLKFMVYLQKENIIDESGMPKERFSAEFPKEGPSILRIQQVVRGDSAAYFCASRQAQPDTQYFGPGTRLTVL.

This clonotype was seen at least ten times. This chain links TRBV12-3 or TRBV12-4 with TRBJ2-1, with TRBD2 matching over 8 bases. This CDR3 has 15 residues. Germline trimming cut 0 bases from V and 9 bases from J; bases unmatched to any gene: 7. CDR3 amino acids: CASSLALELAGEQFF. CDR3 DNA sequence: TGTGCCAGCAGTTTAGCGTTAGAGCTAGCGGGTGAGCAGTTCTTC.

The chain couples TRBV7-2 to TRBJ2-5; TRBD1 might be the D (5 bases). The J call could be wrong; TRBJ2-7 is a better fit for the DNA end. Germline CDR1 SGHTA, CDR2 FQGNSA. The length of the CDR3 is 14 residues. The chain's CDR3 is CASSLVKTDYEQYF. CDR3 bases: TGTGCCAGCAGCTTAGTTAAGACAGACTACGAGCAGTACTTC.

On this clonotype: The junction differs from germline at one of its ends, possibly a read error. The V and J genes are TRBV7-9 and TRBJ2-1, with a weak D call TRBD2 (6 bases). CDR1 and CDR2 from the germline V gene are SEHNR and FQNEAQ (reference sequence). This CDR3 has 14 residues. The CDR3 DNA sequence: TGTACCAGCAGCCCCAGCCTGACTAGAACTGAGCAGTTCTTC. Translation gives CTSSPSLTRTEQFF.

This chain links TRBV7-8 with TRBJ1-1; perhaps TRBD1 as D (5 bases). The germline V and J ends were trimmed by 1 base and 12 bases, with 15 bases remaining between them. The CDR3 extends over 13 amino acids. The germline V gene encodes CDR1 SGHVS and CDR2 FQNEAQ. The CDR3 DNA reads TGTGCCAGCAGCTTAGAATCAGGGAATGGAACTTTCTTT. Translating gives CASSLESGNGTFF.

The rearrangement uses TRBV20-1 and TRBJ2-7; TRBD2 matches at 14 bases. The J call is doubtful: the DNA matches TRBJ2-5 better. There are 16 residues in the CDR3. Germline-derived CDR1 and CDR2 are DFQATT and SNEGSKA (reference sequence). Here the CDR3 reads CSARSPGLAGVETQYF. As DNA, the CDR3 is TGCAGTGCTAGGAGTCCGGGACTAGCGGGAGTGGAGACCCAGTACTTC.

This CDR3 reads CSASREAGTDTQYF. The CDR3 nucleotides read TGCAGTGCCAGCCGGGAGGCGGGCACAGATACGCAGTATTTT. The chain employs TRBV20-1 and TRBJ2-3; 7 bases match TRBD2. Germline CDR1 is DFQATT and CDR2 is SNEGSKA (reference sequence). This CDR3 comprises 14 residues. V lost 6 bases, J lost 1 base, and 7 bases stayed unmatched.

The chain employs TRBV20-1 and TRBJ2-5; a possible D gene is TRBD1 (5 bases). Germline-derived CDR1 and CDR2 are DFQATT and SNEGSKA (reference sequence). The CDR3 covers 13 residues. Trimming took 5 bases from V and 5 from J, leaving 15 bases between them. The DNA of the CDR3 is TGCAGTGCTTTACCGGACATAGTGGAGACCCAGTACTTC. Its protein is CSALPDIVETQYF.

This clonotype was found once. V usage is TRBV9 and J usage is TRBJ2-3; TRBD2 matches at 12 bases. Germline lookup yields CDR1 SGDLS and CDR2 YYNGEE. This CDR3 comprises 15 residues. Trimming took 3 bases from V and 9 from J; bases not matched to a gene: 8. The CDR3 region is CASSARLAGEATQYF. The CDR3, as DNA: TGTGCCAGCAGCGCGCGACTAGCGGGAGAGGCCACGCAGTATTTT. The full variable domain, its missing parts supplied by reference TRBV9 and TRBJ2-3, is DSGVTQTPKHLITATGQRVTLRCSPRSGDLSVYWYQQSLDQGLQFLIQYYNGEERAKGNILERFSAQQFPDLHSELNLSSLELGDSALYFCASSARLAGEATQYFGPGTRLTVL.

The chain recombines TRBV11-1 with TRBJ2-3; a weak D match, TRBD1 (7 bases). Germline loops: CDR1 SGHAT, CDR2 FQDESV (reference sequence). This CDR3 has 17 residues. Deletions cut 3 bases from V and 3 bases from J, with 19 bases between. CDR3 protein: CASSFGYGQEGTDTQYF. The CDR3 DNA reads as TGTGCCAGCAGCTTCGGGTACGGACAGGAGGGTACAGATACGCAGTATTTT. Variable domain in full (rest from reference TRBV11-1 and TRBJ2-3): EAEVAQSPRYKITEKSQAVAFWCDPISGHATLYWYRQILGQGPELLVQFQDESVVDDSQLPKDRFSAERLKGVDSTLKIQPAELGDSAMYLCASSFGYGQEGTDTQYFGPGTRLTVL.

This chain connects TRBV28 to TRBJ2-1; 8 bases align to TRBD2. The V and J ends lost 1 base and 5 bases, in that order; junction bases with no gene match: 16. This CDR3 spans 19 amino acids. The germline CDR1 and CDR2 sequences are MDHEN and SYDVKM. The DNA for the CDR3 is TGTGCCAGCAGTTTATCCCCGGGACTAGGTACACGCTTGGACAATGAGCAGTTCTTC. Translated, it gives CASSLSPGLGTRLDNEQFF.

In nucleotides, the CDR3 is TGCGCCAGCAGCTCCGGGGGGGCGTACGAGACCCAGTACTTC. This encodes CASSSGGAYETQYF. This chain joins TRBV5-1 and TRBJ2-5, with 8 bases aligning to TRBD2. CDR3 size: 14 residues. V lost 3 bases, J lost 5 bases, and 6 bases stayed unmatched. Looked up from germline, CDR1 is SGHRS and CDR2 is YFSETQ.

The J gene is TRBJ2-5, the V gene TRBV7-3; 8 bases are shared with TRBD2. The germline gives CDR1 SGHTA, CDR2 FQGTGA. The CDR3 contains 14 residues. Trimming at V came to 5 bases and at J to 3 bases, leaving 5 bases not matched to a gene. In DNA, the CDR3 is TGTGCCAGCAGCCTGCGGGGGGACGAAGAGACCCAGTACTTC. As protein: CASSLRGDEETQYF. Full variable domain (remainder filled in from reference TRBV7-3 and TRBJ2-5): GAGVSQTPSNKVTEKGKYVELRCDPISGHTALYWYRQSLGQGPEFLIYFQGTGAADDSGLPNDRFFAVRPEGSVSTLKIQRTERGDSAVYLCASSLRGDEETQYFGPGTRLLVL.

The table lists this clonotype with a few counts. This chain joins TRBV7-9 and TRBJ2-7; tentative D call: TRBD2 (7 bases). Germline values: CDR1 SEHNR, CDR2 FQNEAQ (reference sequence). V was pared by 2 bases and J by 3 bases, with 17 bases between. The CDR3 runs to 16 residues. The DNA of the CDR3 is TGTGCCAGCAGCTTAAGGGGGGGAGAGGGCTTCTACGAGCAGTACTTC. Translating gives CASSLRGGEGFYEQYF.

The rearrangement uses TRBV20-1 and TRBJ2-4; D not resolved. In germline, CDR1 is DFQATT, CDR2 SNEGSKA (reference sequence). V lost 4 bases and J 2 bases, leaving 3 bases between the germline ends. This CDR3 spans 11 amino acids. This CDR3 is CSATPKNIQYF. CDR3 sequence (DNA): TGCAGTGCTACCCCCAAAAACATTCAGTACTTC.

About this clonotype itself: One end of the junction is discordant with germline, which a read error may explain. The chain combines TRBV20-1 with TRBJ2-1; a possible D gene is TRBD1 (7 bases). This CDR3 is 17 amino acids long. The V gene's germline CDR1 is DFQATT and CDR2 SNEGSKA (reference sequence). DNA of the CDR3: TGCAGTGCTACACTGTGGGGTAGGGGGCAGGACTACAATGAGCGGTTCTTC. Its translation is CSATLWGRGQDYNERFF.

This clonotype was detected many times. V and J are TRBV3-1 and TRBJ2-3; possible D gene TRBD2, 6 bases. Germline values: CDR1 LGHDT, CDR2 YNNKEL (reference sequence). Trimming cost V 3 bases and J 4 bases, with 8 bases left between them. This CDR3 region has 13 residues. In DNA form, the CDR3 reads TGTGCCAGCAGCCAGCGGGGCCCAGATACGCAGTATTTT. Translated: CASSQRGPDTQYF.

On this clonotype: This may stem from a read error, because a much larger clone lies one nucleotide away. This chain links TRBV27 with TRBJ2-1; 7 bases line up with TRBD1. The J segment lost 10 bases and the V segment lost 5 bases, leaving 8 bases of the junction unmatched. The germline gives CDR1 MNHEY, CDR2 SMNVEV (reference sequence). There are 13 residues in the CDR3. The CDR3 DNA is TGTGCCAGCAGTAGGGACAGTTTATACGAGCAGTTCTTC. Translated, it gives CASSRDSLYEQFF.

The chain combines TRBV20-1 with TRBJ1-5; TRBD1 aligns across 12 bases. V shed 5 bases and J 5 bases; nucleotides not matched to a gene: 10. The V gene's germline CDR1 is DFQATT and CDR2 SNEGSKA (reference sequence). The CDR3 covers 16 residues. This chain's CDR3 is CSAESGTGGADQPQHF. In DNA form, the CDR3 reads TGCAGTGCTGAGTCCGGGACAGGGGGCGCCGATCAGCCCCAGCATTTT.